One and the same sample provided the 17 T cell receptor beta chains below, sequenced in a study of radiotherapy plus CTLA-4 blockade in lung cancer. TCRdb's table, derived via immunoSEQ multiplex PCR, lists solely in-frame clones and lacks some. The table lists about 120,000 clones, just under 90% of them singletons. The sequencing used peripheral blood, collected from a patient treated with radiotherapy plus ipilimumab. These receptor sequences come from a human donor with non-small cell lung cancer that progressed on radiotherapy plus ipilimumab.

The chain is built from TRBV5-4 and TRBJ1-1, with D perhaps matching TRBD1 (6 bases). Trimming removed 0 bases at V and 4 bases at J, with 10 bases between. The CDR3 runs to 14 residues. Germline CDR1 reads SGHNT; CDR2 reads YYREEE (reference sequence). CDR3 nucleotide sequence: TGTGCCAGCAGCTTGGTCGGGGGGCGCACTGAAGCTTTCTTT. Amino acids: CASSLVGGRTEAFF.

This clone showed up just once. V usage is TRBV7-2 and J usage is TRBJ2-5, with 7 nucleotides matching TRBD2. The germline gives CDR1 SGHTA, CDR2 FQGNSA. V lost 1 base and J lost 5; bases outside the gene matches: 7. The CDR3 has 15 residues. In DNA, the CDR3 is TGTGCCAGCAGCTTAGACGGCGGGAGAGCGGAGACCCAGTACTTC. This codes for CASSLDGGRAETQYF.

The gene calls are TRBV2 and TRBJ2-6; D ambiguous. This CDR3 is 15 amino acids long. Per germline, CDR1 SNHLY and CDR2 FYNNEI. V gave up 8 bases and J gave up 0 bases, with 11 bases separating them. CDR3 region: CASGRLASGANVLTF. The CDR3 nucleotides read TGTGCCAGCGGTCGCCTGGCCTCTGGGGCCAACGTCCTGACTTTC.

This chain connects TRBV5-4 to TRBJ2-5; perhaps D is TRBD1 or TRBD2 (5 bases each). The V end lost 1 base, the J end lost 1 base, and 26 bases lay between the germline ends. The CDR3 loop spans 20 amino acids. Germline V gene lookup returns CDR1 SGHNT and CDR2 YYREEE (reference sequence). CDR3 DNA sequence: TGTGCCAGCAGCTTGTCCTCTGGGGACCAGTACTCAGATACCCAAGAGACCCAGTACTTC. This encodes CASSLSSGDQYSDTQETQYF.

This clone is a singleton in its sample. The J gene is TRBJ2-5, the V gene TRBV27, with 8 nucleotides matching TRBD1. The germline V gene has CDR1 MNHEY and CDR2 SMNVEV (reference sequence). V lost 6 bases to trimming and J lost 5 bases; unmatched junction nucleotides: 11. The length of the CDR3 is 15 residues. The CDR3 region has the DNA TGTGCCAGCAGCCACGCGGACAGGGAGTCCGAGACCCAGTACTTC. This translates into CASSHADRESETQYF.

Here the CDR3 DNA reads TGTGCCAGCCGGCGATCTCTACCGGATCAGCCCCAGCATTTT. The encoded protein is CASRRSLPDQPQHF. The chain carries TRBV6-5 and TRBJ1-5, with D uncertain. The CDR3 totals 14 residues. Germline values: CDR1 MNHEY, CDR2 SVGAGI. V dropped 8 bases and J dropped 5 bases, with 16 bases sitting between them.

The rearrangement joins TRBV6-1 to TRBJ2-7; the match to TRBD1 covers 8 bases. Germline CDR1 and CDR2: MNHNS and SASEGT. The ends lost 6 bases at V and 4 bases at J; junction bases unmatched: 11. The CDR3 length is 15 residues. Here the CDR3 DNA reads TGTGCCAGCAGCGCCGGTAGGACAGGGATATACGAGCAGTACTTC. It specifies CASSAGRTGIYEQYF.

The V call is TRBV7-9, the J call TRBJ2-2; D gene unclear. The V end lost 3 bases, the J end lost 5 bases, and 4 bases lay between the germline ends. The V gene's germline CDR1 is SEHNR and CDR2 FQNEAQ (reference sequence). The CDR3 is made up of 12 amino acids. Here the CDR3 reads CASSLETGELFF. CDR3 coding DNA: TGTGCCAGCAGCTTGGAGACCGGGGAGCTGTTTTTT.

The chain joins TRBV27 to TRBJ2-1; 10 positions match TRBD2. Germline V gene lookup returns CDR1 MNHEY and CDR2 SMNVEV (reference sequence). J gave up 10 bases and V 4 bases, and 7 bases lay outside the gene matches. The CDR3 covers 14 residues. The CDR3 is CASSSGLAEGEQFF. CDR3 DNA: TGTGCCAGCAGTTCTGGACTAGCGGAGGGCGAGCAGTTCTTC.

This CDR3 is CSVRLAGVGTGELFF. The CDR3 bases are TGCAGCGTTCGTTTAGCGGGAGTAGGAACCGGGGAGCTGTTTTTT. V is TRBV29-1 and J is TRBJ2-2, with TRBD2 identical over 9 bases. J gave up 5 bases and V 5 bases, and 9 bases lay outside the gene matches. The V gene's germline CDR1 is SQVTM and CDR2 ANQGSEA. This CDR3 comprises 15 residues.

The rearrangement joins TRBV9 to TRBJ2-1, with D possibly matching TRBD2 (5 bases). The CDR3 covers 11 residues. The germline V and J ends were trimmed by 7 bases and 5 bases, with 7 bases remaining between them. The germline gives CDR1 SGDLS, CDR2 YYNGEE. CDR3 nucleotide sequence: TGTGCCAGCCAGAGGGACAATGAGCAGTTCTTC. It specifies CASQRDNEQFF.

This sequence joins TRBV27 and TRBJ2-5; D may be TRBD2 (7 bases). Germline-derived CDR1 and CDR2 are MNHEY and SMNVEV (reference sequence). This CDR3 spans 13 amino acids. Trimming removed 8 bases from V and 2 bases from J, with 12 bases in between. DNA of the CDR3: TGTGCCAGCCGGGGGGCGGTACAAGAGACCCAGTACTTC. This codes for CASRGAVQETQYF.

This sequence joins TRBV28 and TRBJ2-5, with 7 bases aligning to TRBD2. V lost 6 bases to trimming and J lost 4 bases; unmatched junction nucleotides: 20. The germline CDR1 and CDR2 sequences are MDHEN and SYDVKM. The CDR3 is 18 residues long. CDR3 loop: CASSLTRPGRVGAETQYF. The CDR3 DNA follows: TGTGCCAGCAGCTTAACCCGACCAGGGAGGGTAGGCGCAGAGACCCAGTACTTC.

The rearrangement joins TRBV29-1 to TRBJ2-2; either TRBD1 or TRBD2 may supply D (5 bases each). V lost 7 bases and J 5 bases, leaving 17 bases between the germline ends. The CDR3 runs 14 residues. CDR1 and CDR2 (germline): SQVTM, ANQGSEA. The CDR3 nucleotides are TGCAGCGGAACGGTGGGGGTTGGGACCGGGGAGCTGTTTTTT. The encoded protein is CSGTVGVGTGELFF.

The rearrangement links TRBV7-2 to TRBJ2-1, with 11 nucleotides matching TRBD2. Germline V gene data show CDR1 as SGHTA and CDR2 as FQGNSA. The CDR3 is made up of 17 amino acids. The J segment lost 4 bases and the V segment lost 5 bases, leaving 10 bases of the junction unmatched. The CDR3 reads CASSHRLAGNVYNEQFF. The CDR3 DNA reads as TGTGCCAGCAGCCACAGACTAGCGGGAAACGTGTACAATGAGCAGTTCTTC.

The V gene is TRBV6-1, the J gene TRBJ1-2; possibly TRBD1 for D (6 bases). The V gene's germline CDR1 is MNHNS and CDR2 SASEGT. This CDR3 region has 14 residues. Deletions cut 4 bases from V and 0 bases from J, with 9 bases between. The CDR3 is CASSVGQTNYGYTF. The CDR3 DNA is TGTGCCAGCAGTGTAGGACAGACTAACTATGGCTACACCTTC.

The chain uses TRBV27 and TRBJ2-7, with D possibly TRBD2 on 6 matching bases. Germline-derived CDR1 and CDR2 are MNHEY and SMNVEV (reference sequence). V dropped 8 bases and J dropped 4 bases, with 18 bases sitting between them. This CDR3 contains 14 residues. CDR3 sequence (DNA): TGTGCCAGCGGCCGGGGGACGGAGGGATACGAGCAGTACTTC. As protein: CASGRGTEGYEQYF.